The clone carrying this TCR beta chain was counted many times. Its antigen is currently unknown. This record comes from a study of CD8 T cells in ankylosing spondylitis. Regarding the study as a whole: Earlier reports found some motif variants in synovial fluid and blood in reactive arthritis. Clones that were linked to disease were CD8+ and were relatively rare in peripheral blood.

TCRdb fed the 5' RACE reads into MiXCR, producing one record per CDR3 protein. The table shows about 240,000 distinct CDR3 sequences, with 7.5% to 9.5% occurring only once. CDR1 and CDR2 (germline): DFQATT, SNEGSKA (reference sequence). V lost 5 bases to trimming and J lost 8 bases, with 22 bases between them. The CDR3 totals 15 residues. Sequencing was performed on blood, either unsorted or a sorted T cell fraction (not recorded which). The source is a female donor with ankylosing spondylitis or in good health (not recorded which). This chain joins TRBV20-1 and TRBJ2-1; the D gene could be TRBD1 or TRBD2 (5 bases each). The CDR3 DNA sequence: TGCAGTGCTGGAACGGGACGCTCGAAAAATCATGAGCAGTTCTTC. The encoded protein is CSAGTGRSKNHEQFF.